The 23 T cell receptor beta chains below were found in one sample sequenced in a study of T cell responses to AZD1222 COVID-19 vaccine. Only in-frame clones appear in the TCRdb table, and some are missing; sequencing was by immunoSEQ multiplex PCR. The sample includes 120,000 or so clones, about 85% of them seen just once. The source material was peripheral blood, sampled on day 0 of AZD1222 vaccination. The receptors stem from an adult in good health.

The chain joins TRBV2 to TRBJ2-7; D call uncertain. Germline CDR1 is SNHLY and CDR2 is FYNNEI. Trimming took 7 bases from V and 4 from J, leaving 8 bases between them. CDR3 length: 11 amino acids. The CDR3 bases are TGTGCCAGCATGGCCCATTACGAGCAGTACTTC. Its protein is CASMAHYEQYF.

This clone was detected only a few times. This chain links TRBV28 with TRBJ1-2, with 9 bases matching TRBD1. V lost 1 base, J lost 8 bases, and 14 bases stayed unmatched. This CDR3 comprises 17 residues. Germline assignment: CDR1 MDHEN and CDR2 SYDVKM. CDR3: CASSLSPNIRTGEGYTF. The CDR3 DNA follows: TGTGCCAGCAGTTTATCCCCAAATATTCGGACAGGGGAAGGCTACACCTTC.

This clone was found once. V gene TRBV5-1 combines with J gene TRBJ2-1; D perhaps matches TRBD2 (5 bases). CDR1 is SGHRS, CDR2 YFSETQ, per germline. This CDR3 contains 14 residues. V was shortened by 0 bases and J by 12 bases, with 16 bases between the two germline ends. In DNA form, the CDR3 reads TGCGCCAGCAGCTTGGTAAGCGGTCGCAATCCGCAGTTCTTC. Amino acids: CASSLVSGRNPQFF. The full variable domain, with the rest looked up from reference TRBV5-1 and TRBJ2-1, is KAGVTQTPRYLIKTRGQQVTLSCSPISGHRSVSWYQQTPGQGLQFLFEYFSETQRNKGNFPGRFSGRQFSNSRSEMNVSTLELGDSALYLCASSLVSGRNPQFFGPGTRLTVL.

The gene calls are TRBV7-8 and TRBJ2-7; TRBD1 agrees at 8 bases. The CDR3 consists of 14 residues. The V gene's germline CDR1 is SGHVS and CDR2 FQNEAQ. V shed 3 bases, J shed 3 bases, and the junction held 4 bases outside the gene matches. The CDR3 sequence is CASSFRDRFYEQYF. CDR3 coding DNA: TGTGCCAGCAGCTTCAGGGACAGGTTCTACGAGCAGTACTTC.

V and J are TRBV6-5 and TRBJ1-5, with a weak D call TRBD1 (6 bases). V was pared by 7 bases and J by 7 bases, with 14 bases between. The germline V gene has CDR1 MNHEY and CDR2 SVGAGI. The CDR3 is 13 residues long. CDR3 sequence: CASTGEVGQPQHF. The CDR3 DNA follows: TGTGCCAGCACAGGGGAAGTAGGGCAGCCCCAGCATTTT.

The chain combines TRBV27 with TRBJ1-2, with a tentative D call TRBD1 (6 bases). Trimming took off 4 bases at V and 8 bases at J, with 14 bases between the two ends. The CDR3 is 13 residues long. The V gene's germline CDR1 is MNHEY and CDR2 SMNVEV (reference sequence). CDR3 residues: CASSYRTGSGYTF. DNA for the CDR3: TGTGCCAGCAGTTACCGAACAGGGAGCGGCTACACCTTC.

The chain has TRBV29-1 and TRBJ2-2, with TRBD2 identical over 7 bases. Losses at the gene ends were 6 bases for V and 7 bases for J; bases not matched to a gene: 11. CDR1 is SQVTM, CDR2 ANQGSEA, per germline. The length of the CDR3 is 14 residues. CDR3 protein: CSVSLAGDGGELFF. The CDR3 nucleotides read TGCAGCGTGTCCTTGGCGGGGGATGGCGGGGAGCTGTTTTTT.

The chain joins TRBV30 to TRBJ1-1, with no clear D. The CDR3 totals 12 residues. Germline V lookup: CDR1 GTSNPN, CDR2 SVGIG (reference sequence). Trimming cost V 4 bases and J 4 bases, with 10 bases left between them. The CDR3 bases are TGTGCCTGGATGGAAGGCACCACTGAAGCTTTCTTT. It translates to CAWMEGTTEAFF.

This clone was counted between two and nine times. The chain's CDR3 is CASSQIRGEPQHF. CDR3 bases: TGTGCCAGCAGTCAGATCAGGGGGGAGCCCCAGCATTTT. The V call is TRBV12-3 or TRBV12-4, the J call TRBJ1-5; TRBD1 matches 7 bases. The CDR3 is made up of 13 amino acids. The junction had 6 bases not matched to a gene; V was cut back by 5 bases and J by 8 bases.

This clone came up once. The V call is TRBV5-1, the J call TRBJ2-7; no definite D call. The CDR3 consists of 11 residues. V was cut by 4 bases and J by 3 bases, with 5 bases left in between. Germline loops: CDR1 SGHRS, CDR2 YFSETQ. This chain's CDR3 is CASSANYEQYF. CDR3 DNA: TGCGCCAGCAGCGCAAACTACGAGCAGTACTTC.

The table lists this clone with a count of one. V gene TRBV6-2 or TRBV6-3 combines with J gene TRBJ1-2; D remains ambiguous. This CDR3 is built from 17 residues. Trimming took off 0 bases at V and 2 bases at J, with 16 bases between the two ends. Germline values: CDR1 MNHEY, CDR2 SVGEGT. CDR3 sequence: CASSYSSRTVENYGYTF. The DNA for the CDR3 is TGTGCCAGCAGTTACTCGTCCCGAACTGTCGAGAACTATGGCTACACCTTC.

V and J are TRBV3-1 (or the pseudogene TRBV3-2) and TRBJ2-7, with 7 positions matching TRBD1. This CDR3 has 13 residues. V shed 5 bases, J shed 4 bases, and the junction held 5 bases outside the gene matches. Germline V gives CDR1 LGHDT, CDR2 YNNKEL (reference sequence). CDR3 sequence: CASSSGGAYEQYF. CDR3 nucleotides: TGTGCCAGCAGCTCAGGGGGTGCGTACGAGCAGTACTTC.

V gene TRBV7-6 combines with J gene TRBJ2-3; 10 positions agree with TRBD2. V was pared by 1 base and J by 1 base, with 8 bases of the junction left unmatched. This CDR3 region has 18 residues. The germline CDR1 and CDR2 sequences are SGHVS and FNYEAQ. CDR3 nucleotide sequence: TGTGCCAGCAGCTTAGGGCCACCAGCGGGGGGGCGCACAGATACGCAGTATTTT. Translating gives CASSLGPPAGGRTDTQYF.

V gene TRBV16 combines with J gene TRBJ2-1, with D perhaps TRBD1 (6 bases). The V end lost 0 bases, the J end lost 12 bases, and 12 bases lay between the germline ends. The CDR3 consists of 13 residues. Germline V lookup: CDR1 KGHSY, CDR2 FQNENV. CDR3 protein: CASSQSMGAWQFF. DNA for the CDR3: TGTGCCAGCAGCCAATCAATGGGGGCATGGCAGTTCTTC. Based on the CDR3 plus reference TRBV16 and TRBJ2-1, the full variable domain is GEEVAQTPKHLVRGEGQKAKLYCAPIKGHSYVFWYQQVLKNEFKFLISFQNENVFDETGMPKERFSAKCLPNSPCSLEIQATKLEDSAVYFCASSQSMGAWQFFGPGTRLTVL.

The chain joins TRBV2 to TRBJ1-2; D perhaps matches TRBD1 (6 bases). The CDR3 sequence is 22 residues long. V lost 3 bases to trimming and J lost 7 bases, with 39 bases between them. CDR1 SNHLY and CDR2 FYNNEI come from the germline V gene. The CDR3 coding sequence is TGTGCCAGCAGTGATTCTTGGACAGTTAATATACGAACTCAGGGGAGGGCGGCTGGCTACACCTTC. Its protein is CASSDSWTVNIRTQGRAAGYTF.

V usage is TRBV5-1 and J usage is TRBJ2-5, with 13 positions matching TRBD2. The V gene's germline CDR1 is SGHRS and CDR2 YFSETQ. With V trimmed by 2 bases and J by 5 bases, 6 bases remained unmatched. The CDR3 totals 16 residues. CDR3 residues: CASSLSTSGGVETQYF. The CDR3 bases are TGCGCCAGCAGCTTATCAACTAGCGGGGGGGTTGAGACCCAGTACTTC.

The chain combines TRBV11-3 with TRBJ1-4, with TRBD1 matching 7 bases. Looked up from germline, CDR1 is SGHNT and CDR2 is YENEEA. With 5 bases clipped from V and 8 bases from J, the junction kept 11 bases outside the gene matches. CDR3 size: 15 residues. CDR3 sequence reads: CASSHNRGLGEKLFF. The CDR3 DNA is TGTGCCAGCAGCCACAACAGGGGACTTGGGGAAAAACTGTTTTTT.

The rearrangement links TRBV19 to TRBJ2-2; D remains ambiguous. The length of the CDR3 is 13 residues. Trimming left V 7 bases short and J 1 base short, with 7 bases between. Germline V lookup: CDR1 LNHDA, CDR2 SQIVND (reference sequence). As DNA, the CDR3 is TGTGCCAGTATGTTCCAGAACACCGGGGAGCTGTTTTTT. It yields the protein CASMFQNTGELFF.

This clone was recorded once. The CDR3 sequence is CASSAITGTTSSGNTIYF. The CDR3 DNA reads TGTGCCAGCAGTGCGATAACCGGGACCACGAGCTCTGGAAACACCATATATTTT. The V gene is TRBV6-1, the J gene TRBJ1-3, with a tentative D call TRBD1 (5 bases). The CDR3 runs 18 residues. V dropped 4 bases and J dropped 0 bases, with 19 bases sitting between them. Germline CDR1 and CDR2: MNHNS and SASEGT.

J is TRBJ1-2 and V is TRBV13; D gene ambiguous. V lost 3 bases, J lost 5 bases, and 7 bases lay in between. CDR3 length equals 12 residues. Germline CDR1 PRHDT, CDR2 FYEKMQ (reference sequence). The CDR3: CASSFREYGYTF. CDR3 sequence (DNA): TGTGCCAGCAGCTTCAGAGAATATGGCTACACCTTC. The whole variable domain, filled in from reference TRBV13 and TRBJ1-2, reads AAGVIQSPRHLIKEKRETATLKCYPIPRHDTVYWYQQGPGQDPQFLISFYEKMQSDKGSIPDRFSAQQFSDYHSELNMSSLELGDSALYFCASSFREYGYTFGSGTRLTVV.

The chain has TRBV4-3 and TRBJ1-2, with D uncertain. The CDR3 covers 15 residues. Germline V gene sequence: CDR1 LGHNA, CDR2 YSLEER. V lost 1 base and J lost 3, with 12 bases in between. The CDR3 nucleotides read TGCGCCAGCAGCCAAGGTCAGACGGGTCACTATGGCTACACCTTC. It translates to CASSQGQTGHYGYTF.

The chain is built from TRBV28 and TRBJ1-6, with D unclear. Germline V lookup: CDR1 MDHEN, CDR2 SYDVKM. The CDR3 spans 13 residues. V was pared by 4 bases and J by 13 bases, with 14 bases between. The CDR3 loop reads CASSSWTLMPLHF. CDR3 nucleotides: TGTGCCAGCAGTTCCTGGACTCTTATGCCCCTCCACTTT.

V usage is TRBV25-1 and J usage is TRBJ2-2; the D is unclear. Per germline, CDR1 MGHDK and CDR2 SYGVNS. V lost 0 bases to trimming and J lost 7 bases, with 6 bases between them. The CDR3 runs 13 residues. The CDR3 is CASSEYGYGELFF. The CDR3 DNA reads as TGTGCCAGCAGTGAATATGGATACGGGGAGCTGTTTTTT.